Listed below are T cell receptor beta chains from one sample, sequenced in a study of blood T cell repertoires in COVID-19. Only in-frame clones appear in the TCRdb table, and some are missing; sequencing was by immunoSEQ multiplex PCR. The sample lists 190,000 or so clones; about 91% were seen once. The sample taken for sequencing was peripheral blood. Receptors originate from a woman aged 30 to 39 with acute or convalescent COVID-19. Both conserved end residues are part of each CDR3. Each record gives: V gene, J gene, CDR3 protein.

TRBV12-3/TRBV12-4	TRBJ2-2	CASYPGVGELFF
TRBV2	TRBJ1-1	CASRDSAHTEAFF
TRBV30	TRBJ1-1	CAWSVQGSEEAFF
TRBV30	TRBJ1-1	CAWSPQGTGAFF
TRBV6-1	TRBJ1-5	CASSEVVVSNQPQHF
TRBV10-1	TRBJ2-3	CASSPGLAGVSDTQYF
TRBV18	TRBJ1-1	CASSPDLGRREAFF
TRBV7-9	TRBJ1-2	CASSPGLGGYTF
TRBV27	TRBJ1-3	CASSGGTASGNTIYF
TRBV2	TRBJ1-2	CAVSGGYTF
TRBV19	TRBJ2-2	CASGGGYTGELFF
TRBV7-2	TRBJ2-7	CASSLGSGTQTYEQYF
TRBV27	TRBJ2-5	CASSPTGTGAAWAQYF
TRBV19	TRBJ2-3	CASSIGGVQDTQYF
TRBV30	TRBJ2-7	CAWSISAGAKF
TRBV6-5	TRBJ2-1	CASRPSVGINEQFF
TRBV3-1/TRBV3-2	TRBJ2-7	CASSQTTGTYIF
TRBV28	TRBJ2-4	CASSSESLKNIQYF
TRBV28	TRBJ2-1	CASSSRGVGPSRFF
TRBV28	TRBJ2-2	CASSKQGNTGELFF
TRBV11-3	TRBJ1-5	CASSLGQGSNQPQHF
TRBV7-2	TRBJ2-3	CASSPDNHRTDTQYF
TRBV6-4	TRBJ2-3	CASSDSFTGTNTDTQYF
TRBV29-1	TRBJ2-1	CSVEANYNEQFF
TRBV6-1	TRBJ2-4	CASSDPGLASNIQYF
TRBV24-1	TRBJ1-1	CATGTGSEAFF
TRBV15	TRBJ2-2	CATSPLGSGGTGELFF
TRBV11-2	TRBJ2-5	CASSLSRDKETQYF
TRBV28	TRBJ2-7	CASSRTSYEQYF
TRBV11-2	TRBJ2-1	CASSLGGDGALNEQFF
TRBV28	TRBJ1-2	CASSQQTGALGGYTF
TRBV7-2	TRBJ2-3	CASSQDRVDTQYF
TRBV4-2	TRBJ1-6	CASSRPDNYNSPLHF
TRBV5-1	TRBJ2-2	CASSPQLAGDNGELFF
TRBV21-1	TRBJ2-7	CASSPNLGVPSSYEQYF